Reported below is one T cell receptor beta chain. This specimen comes from a study of shared clonotypes between healthy human individuals. TCRdb's table, derived via immunoSEQ multiplex PCR, lists solely in-frame clones and lacks some. Here the sample spans millions of clones, just over 90% being singletons. V lost 4 bases and J lost 0, with 9 bases in between. Germline V lookup: CDR1 MNHNY, CDR2 SVGAGI (reference sequence). There are 15 residues in the CDR3. The receptor comes from a man in his late teens or twenties in good health. Sequencing was done on a sample of naive CD4+ T cells sorted from blood. Subset specified: CD45RA+ positively selected. J is TRBJ2-2 and V is TRBV6-6, with a weak D call TRBD1 (6 bases). This chain's CDR3 is CASSFRQANTGELFF. The CDR3 nucleotides read TGTGCCAGCAGTTTCCGACAGGCGAACACCGGGGAGCTGTTTTTT.